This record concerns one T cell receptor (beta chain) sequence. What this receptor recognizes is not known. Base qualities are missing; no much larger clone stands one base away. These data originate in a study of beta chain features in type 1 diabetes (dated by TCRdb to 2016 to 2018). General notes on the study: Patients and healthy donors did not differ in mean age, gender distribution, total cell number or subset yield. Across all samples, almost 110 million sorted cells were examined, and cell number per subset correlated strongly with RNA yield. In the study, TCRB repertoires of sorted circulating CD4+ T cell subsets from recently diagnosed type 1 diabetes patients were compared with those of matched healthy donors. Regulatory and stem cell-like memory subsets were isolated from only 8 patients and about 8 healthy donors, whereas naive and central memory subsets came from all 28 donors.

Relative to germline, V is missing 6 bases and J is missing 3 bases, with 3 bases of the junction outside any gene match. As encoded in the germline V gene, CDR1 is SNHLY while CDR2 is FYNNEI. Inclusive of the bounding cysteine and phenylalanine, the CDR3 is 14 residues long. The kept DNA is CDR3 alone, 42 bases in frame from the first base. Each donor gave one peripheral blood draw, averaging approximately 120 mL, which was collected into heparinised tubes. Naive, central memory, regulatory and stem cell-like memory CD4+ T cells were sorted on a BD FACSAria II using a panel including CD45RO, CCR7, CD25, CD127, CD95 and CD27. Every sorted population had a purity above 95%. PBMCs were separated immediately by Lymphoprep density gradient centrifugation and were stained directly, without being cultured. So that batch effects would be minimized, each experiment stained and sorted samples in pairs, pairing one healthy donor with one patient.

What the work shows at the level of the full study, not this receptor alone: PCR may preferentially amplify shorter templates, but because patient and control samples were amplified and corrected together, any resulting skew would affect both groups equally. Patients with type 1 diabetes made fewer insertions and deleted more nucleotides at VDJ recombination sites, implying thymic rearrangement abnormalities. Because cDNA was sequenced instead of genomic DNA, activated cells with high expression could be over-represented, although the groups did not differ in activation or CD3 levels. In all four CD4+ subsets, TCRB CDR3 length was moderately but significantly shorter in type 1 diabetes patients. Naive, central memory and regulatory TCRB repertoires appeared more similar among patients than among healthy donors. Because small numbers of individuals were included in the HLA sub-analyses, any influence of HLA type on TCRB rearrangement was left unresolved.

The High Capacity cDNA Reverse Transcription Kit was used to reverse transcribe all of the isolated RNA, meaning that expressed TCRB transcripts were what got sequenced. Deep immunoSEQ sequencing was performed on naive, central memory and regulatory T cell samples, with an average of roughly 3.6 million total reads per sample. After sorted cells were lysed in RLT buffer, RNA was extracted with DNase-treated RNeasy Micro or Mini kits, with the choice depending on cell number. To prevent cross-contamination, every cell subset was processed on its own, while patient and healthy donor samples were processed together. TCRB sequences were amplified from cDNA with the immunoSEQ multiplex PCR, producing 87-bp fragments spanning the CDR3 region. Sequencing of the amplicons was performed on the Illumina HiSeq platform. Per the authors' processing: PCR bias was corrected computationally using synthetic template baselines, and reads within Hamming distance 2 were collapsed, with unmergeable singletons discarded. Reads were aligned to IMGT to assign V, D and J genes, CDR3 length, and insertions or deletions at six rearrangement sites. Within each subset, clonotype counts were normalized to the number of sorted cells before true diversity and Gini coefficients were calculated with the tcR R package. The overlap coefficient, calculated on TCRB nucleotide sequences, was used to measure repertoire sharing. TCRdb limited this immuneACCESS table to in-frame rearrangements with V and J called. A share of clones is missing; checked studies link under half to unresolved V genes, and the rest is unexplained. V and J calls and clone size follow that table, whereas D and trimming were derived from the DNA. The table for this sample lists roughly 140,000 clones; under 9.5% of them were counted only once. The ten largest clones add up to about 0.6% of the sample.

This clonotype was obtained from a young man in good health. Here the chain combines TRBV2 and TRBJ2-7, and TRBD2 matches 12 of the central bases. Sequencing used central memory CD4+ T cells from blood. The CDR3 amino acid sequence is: CASRPGLAGYEQYF. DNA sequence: TGTGCCAGCAGGCCGGGACTAGCGGGCTACGAGCAGTACTTC.